A selection of T cell receptor beta chains follows, all from one sample in a study of graft-versus-host responses after intestinal transplantation. Here immunoSEQ multiplex PCR was the method, and the copy in TCRdb shows in-frame clones only, minus some. Counted here are 20,000 to 30,000 clones, 70% to 90% occurring once; the ten biggest clones make up roughly 0.99%. The sequencing here drew on PBMCs, taken around 440 days after intestinal transplant. The receptors shown here come from a human patient who received an intestinal transplant, so some T cells may come from the graft donor. Both conserved end residues are part of each CDR3.

TRBJ2-4 TRBV5-4 CAFETFKKNIQYF
TRBJ2-7 TRBV29-1 CSVERAGRDSYEQYF
TRBJ2-7 TRBV4-3 CASSQVKGRASYEQYF
TRBJ2-3 TRBV5-1 CASSLRAGQGTDTQYF
TRBJ2-2 TRBV5-1 CASSLDTGGSRNTGELFF
TRBJ2-7 TRBV10-2 CASRAGDYEQYF
TRBJ1-6 TRBV6-4 CASSGILHF
TRBJ1-4 TRBV6-5 CASSYPGQTNEKLFF
TRBJ1-4 TRBV6-6 CASSSGSATNEKLFF
TRBJ2-7 TRBV6-1 CASRQSGGVGYEQYF
TRBJ2-5 TRBV7-9 CASSPPPQRAGETQYF
TRBJ1-2 TRBV19 CASSIRAYYGYTF
TRBJ2-2 TRBV5-5 CASSLVQGTGELFF
. TRBV28 CAITGFQETQYF
TRBJ1-1 TRBV19 CAIWGRESRVTEAFF
TRBJ2-5 TRBV30 CAWKPGGKAETQYF
TRBJ1-1 TRBV19 CASSIVMNTEAFF
TRBJ1-5 TRBV25-1 CASSYRNQPQHF
TRBJ2-1 TRBV30 CAWSVRIRQFF
TRBJ2-7 TRBV19 CASSISPYEQYF
TRBJ1-5 TRBV6-5 CASSEGQANQPQHF
TRBJ2-7 TRBV5-1 CASSRGLDNEQYF
TRBJ2-3 TRBV9 CASSILAGGDAYTQYF
TRBJ2-3 TRBV29-1 CSGAQGQFTDTQYF
TRBJ1-2 TRBV28 CASSRSVGYTF
TRBJ2-1 TRBV6-4 CASSEERLAGGEQFF
TRBJ1-3 TRBV7-3 CASSPTGGGGNTIYF
TRBJ1-4 TRBV6-6 CASSYSRGLGEKLFF
TRBJ2-2 TRBV9 CASSVITGGGELFF
TRBJ2-6 TRBV30 CAGGGGNVLTF
TRBJ2-5 TRBV28 CASEGLAGEETQYF
TRBJ1-4 TRBV7-8 CASSPAGGEKLFF
TRBJ2-5 TRBV18 CASSPGGQETQYF
TRBJ2-7 TRBV29-1 CSGGGGSSYEQYF
TRBJ2-7 TRBV19 CASSTWEADYEQYF
TRBJ2-1 TRBV27 CASSGTGGFNEQFF
TRBJ2-7 TRBV11-2 CASSRGWGRTNYEQYF
TRBJ2-7 TRBV6-1 CASSEQGSSYEQYF
TRBJ2-3 TRBV9 CASSVASPLARAGGSTDTQYF
TRBJ1-5 TRBV30 CAWSYGPNQPQHF
TRBJ1-1 TRBV6-5 CASSYRGLPMNTEAFF
TRBJ2-5 TRBV28 CASSFGAGLIAETQYF
TRBJ2-7 TRBV5-1 CASSPGQGAHEQYF
TRBJ2-1 TRBV19 CASQTGTDYNEQFF
TRBJ2-7 TRBV6-6 CASSYPGTYEQYF
TRBJ2-7 TRBV5-1 CASSSGQSYEQYF
TRBJ1-1 TRBV2 CASSEAKLGYVTEAFF
TRBJ2-1 TRBV7-9 CASTFRDYPYNEQFF
TRBJ2-2 TRBV19 CASSPTGTSGNTGELFF
TRBJ1-5 TRBV6-1 CASGPNQPQHF
TRBJ1-2 TRBV29-1 CSVEEPANGYTF
TRBJ2-7 TRBV9 CASSGGTSGPGVVKQYF
TRBJ2-1 TRBV29-1 CSVANPGANKEDEQFF
TRBJ2-2 TRBV19 CASTGAYTGELFF